Each of the 16 T cell receptor beta chains below was sequenced from the same sample in a study of blood T cell repertoires in COVID-19. Assay: immunoSEQ multiplex PCR; the TCRdb copy retains only in-frame clones and omits some. The repertoire includes roughly 270,000 clones, about 85% of them detected once, and 2% to 3% sits in the top ten. The sample was PBMCs or T cells enriched from blood (not recorded which). Receptor source: a woman aged 45-65 years who had recovered from COVID-19.

On this clone itself: Other DNA variants within this sample encode the same CDR3. The chain carries TRBV2 and TRBJ1-5, with TRBD1 as a possible D gene (6 bases). The germline V gene encodes CDR1 SNHLY and CDR2 FYNNEI. The CDR3 contains 14 residues. The V and J ends lost 3 bases and 0 bases respectively, with 6 bases between them. In nucleotides, the CDR3 is TGTGCCAGCAGTGACAGGGGTAGCAATCAGCCCCAGCATTTT. This translates into CASSDRGSNQPQHF.

The chain links TRBV14 to TRBJ1-2; 11 bases line up with TRBD1. Looked up from germline, CDR1 is SGHDN and CDR2 is FVKESK. The CDR3 totals 16 residues. V dropped 4 bases and J dropped 5; count of bases not matched to a gene: 9. The CDR3 spells CASSPLRTGGGYGYTF. As DNA, the CDR3 is TGTGCCAGCAGCCCCCTGCGGACAGGGGGCGGTTATGGCTACACCTTC.

The chain combines TRBV15 with TRBJ2-3, with 11 bases lining up with TRBD1. This CDR3 spans 15 amino acids. Trimming at V came to 2 bases and at J to 3 bases, leaving 1 base not matched to a gene. The V gene's germline CDR1 is LNHNV and CDR2 YYDKDF (reference sequence). The DNA of the CDR3 is TGTGCCACCAGCAGAAGGGACAGGGGGACAGATACGCAGTATTTT. Amino acid sequence: CATSRRDRGTDTQYF.

The rearrangement uses TRBV7-9 and TRBJ1-4; D is possibly TRBD1 (6 bases). The CDR3 runs to 15 residues. Germline CDR1 SEHNR, CDR2 FQNEAQ (reference sequence). Trimming removed 5 bases from V and 8 bases from J, with 18 bases in between. For the CDR3, the DNA is TGTGCCAGCAGCCGAAATTCGGGACAAGGGGAAAAACTGTTTTTT. Its protein product is CASSRNSGQGEKLFF. Using reference TRBV7-9 and TRBJ1-4 for the parts outside the CDR3, the full variable domain is DTGVSQNPRHKITKRGQNVTFRCDPISEHNRLYWYRQTLGQGPEFLTYFQNEAQLEKSRLLSDRFSAERPKGSFSTLEIQRTEQGDSAMYLCASSRNSGQGEKLFFGSGTQLSVL.

This chain links TRBV30 with TRBJ2-1, with 12 bases aligning to TRBD2. V lost 1 base to trimming and J lost 3 bases; unmatched junction nucleotides: 1. Germline assignment: CDR1 GTSNPN and CDR2 SVGIG (reference sequence). This CDR3 is built from 15 residues. The CDR3 loop is CAWSEGLAGYNEQFF. DNA of the CDR3: TGTGCCTGGAGTGAGGGACTAGCGGGCTACAATGAGCAGTTCTTC.

The chain is built from TRBV7-9 and TRBJ2-1, with D tentatively TRBD1 (5 bases). Germline V lookup: CDR1 SEHNR, CDR2 FQNEAQ (reference sequence). V dropped 0 bases and J dropped 4 bases, with 13 bases sitting between them. The CDR3 sequence is 16 residues long. CDR3 region: CASSLARTGEYNEQFF. In DNA, the CDR3 is TGTGCCAGCAGCTTAGCGCGAACAGGAGAGTACAATGAGCAGTTCTTC. The whole variable domain, filled in from reference TRBV7-9 and TRBJ2-1, reads DTGVSQNPRHKITKRGQNVTFRCDPISEHNRLYWYRQTLGQGPEFLTYFQNEAQLEKSRLLSDRFSAERPKGSFSTLEIQRTEQGDSAMYLCASSLARTGEYNEQFFGPGTRLTVL.

This rearrangement joins TRBV9 to TRBJ2-1, with 16 bases identical to TRBD2. From germline, CDR1 is SGDLS and CDR2 YYNGEE. The CDR3 covers 19 residues. With 1 base clipped from V and 5 bases from J, the junction kept 9 bases outside the gene matches. The CDR3 spells CASSVSGLAGGPNHNEQFF. For the CDR3, the DNA is TGTGCCAGCAGCGTATCGGGACTAGCGGGGGGGCCTAATCACAATGAGCAGTTCTTC.

The chain joins TRBV7-2 to TRBJ2-1, with a tentative D call TRBD2 (7 bases). V lost 6 bases to trimming and J lost 2 bases, with 17 bases between them. The germline V gene encodes CDR1 SGHTA and CDR2 FQGNSA. The CDR3 loop spans 16 amino acids. In DNA, the CDR3 is TGTGCCAGCAGTCCTAGGGGGGGGGCGCCCTACAATGAGCAGTTCTTC. It yields the protein CASSPRGGAPYNEQFF.

The chain carries TRBV7-3 and TRBJ1-2, with 9 bases aligning to TRBD1. The CDR3 loop spans 15 amino acids. The germline V gene has CDR1 SGHTA and CDR2 FQGTGA. V shed 3 bases and J 5 bases; nucleotides not matched to a gene: 7. The CDR3 DNA reads as TGTGCCAGCAGCTTGGGACAGGGCCGAGGTTATGGCTACACCTTC. It yields the protein CASSLGQGRGYGYTF.

This rearrangement joins TRBV5-1 to TRBJ1-4, with 7 bases aligning to TRBD1. CDR1 SGHRS and CDR2 YFSETQ come from the germline V gene. V gave up 4 bases and J gave up 6 bases; unmatched junction bases: 3. This CDR3 is 13 amino acids long. Here the CDR3 DNA reads TGCGCCAGCAGCCAGGGGACAGATGAAAAACTGTTTTTT. Protein sequence: CASSQGTDEKLFF.

The rearrangement uses TRBV7-9 and TRBJ1-2; the match to TRBD1 covers 7 bases. This CDR3 contains 16 residues. The germline gives CDR1 SEHNR, CDR2 FQNEAQ (reference sequence). V shed 3 bases and J 7 bases; nucleotides not matched to a gene: 14. The CDR3 region is CASSFYRGGDMAGYTF. CDR3 nucleotide sequence: TGTGCCAGCAGCTTCTACAGGGGTGGGGATATGGCTGGCTACACCTTC.

This clone occurred a few times. This sample also contains other DNA sequences that code for the same CDR3. J is TRBJ1-5 and V is TRBV10-2; the D is unclear. The germline V and J ends were trimmed by 4 bases and 2 bases, with 6 bases remaining between them. The CDR3 runs to 13 residues. Per the germline V gene, CDR1 is WSHSY and CDR2 is SAAADI. CDR3 sequence (DNA): TGCGCCAGCAGTGTACCGGGCAATCAGCCCCAGCATTTT. Protein: CASSVPGNQPQHF.

The rearrangement joins TRBV3-1 (or the pseudogene TRBV3-2) to TRBJ1-1; no clear D gene. V lost 0 bases and J 11 bases, leaving 16 bases between the germline ends. This CDR3 spans 14 amino acids. The germline V gene encodes CDR1 LGHDT and CDR2 YNNKEL (reference sequence). This chain's CDR3 is CASSQDGRGGVAFF. CDR3 sequence (DNA): TGTGCCAGCAGCCAAGATGGACGGGGTGGGGTCGCTTTCTTT.

The V gene is TRBV11-2, the J gene TRBJ1-2; D gene unclear. V dropped 1 base and J dropped 7 bases, with 13 bases sitting between them. The germline CDR1 and CDR2 sequences are SGHAT and FQNNGV. The CDR3 totals 14 residues. The CDR3 DNA is TGTGCCAGCAGCTTAGGAGGGCTCAAAAGTGGCTACACCTTC. It codes for CASSLGGLKSGYTF.

V usage is TRBV6-4 and J usage is TRBJ1-1; D not resolved. The CDR3 extends over 17 amino acids. Germline CDR1 is MRHNA and CDR2 is SNTAGT. V was trimmed by 0 bases and J by 1 base, leaving 15 bases between them. CDR3 sequence (DNA): TGTGCCAGCAGTGACTCTTTTAAGGTCGGGTCGAACACTGAAGCTTTCTTT. Its protein product is CASSDSFKVGSNTEAFF.

The chain carries TRBV4-2 and TRBJ1-5, with D perhaps TRBD1 (5 bases). Between the trimmed V and J ends, which lost 0 bases and 5 bases, there was a span of 14 bases. In germline, CDR1 is LGHNA, CDR2 YNFKEQ. The CDR3 contains 16 residues. In DNA, the CDR3 is TGTGCCAGCAGCCAAGATTACGTCGGGGGGGATCAGCCCCAGCATTTT. Translated: CASSQDYVGGDQPQHF.